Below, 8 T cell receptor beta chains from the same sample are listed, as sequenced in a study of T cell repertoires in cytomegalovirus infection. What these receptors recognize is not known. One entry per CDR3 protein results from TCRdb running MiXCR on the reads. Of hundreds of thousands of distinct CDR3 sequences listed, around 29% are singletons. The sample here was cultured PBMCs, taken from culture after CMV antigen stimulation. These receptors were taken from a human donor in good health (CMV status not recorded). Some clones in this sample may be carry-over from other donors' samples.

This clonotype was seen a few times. CDR3 DNA: TGTGCCAGTAGGCCTCAGGGGGCCCGGGATGAGCAGTTCTTC. Amino acids: CASRPQGARDEQFF. The gene calls are TRBV19 and TRBJ2-1, with 8 bases identical to TRBD1. The CDR3 is 14 amino acids. V lost 6 bases and J lost 8; bases outside the gene matches: 9. CDR1 and CDR2 from the germline V gene are LNHDA and SQIVND (reference sequence).

CDR3 loop: CASMSGTDTQYF. The CDR3 DNA follows: TGTGCCAGCATGAGCGGCACAGATACGCAGTATTTT. The rearrangement links TRBV6-1 to TRBJ2-3; the D is unclear. CDR3 length: 12 residues. Trimming took 7 bases from V and 1 from J, leaving 6 bases between them. Germline V gives CDR1 MNHNS, CDR2 SASEGT.

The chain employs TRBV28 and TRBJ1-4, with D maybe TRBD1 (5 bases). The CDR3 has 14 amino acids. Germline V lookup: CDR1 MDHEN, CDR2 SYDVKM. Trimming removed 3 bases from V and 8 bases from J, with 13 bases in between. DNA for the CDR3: TGTGCCAGCAGTTTGGCCGGGGAGGGGGAAAAACTGTTTTTT. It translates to CASSLAGEGEKLFF.

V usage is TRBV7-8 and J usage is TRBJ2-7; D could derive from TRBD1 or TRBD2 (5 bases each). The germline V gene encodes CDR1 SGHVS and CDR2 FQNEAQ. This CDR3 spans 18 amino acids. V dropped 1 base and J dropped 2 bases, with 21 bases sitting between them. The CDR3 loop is CASSLEESGAGSPYEQYF. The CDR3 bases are TGTGCCAGCAGCTTAGAAGAAAGTGGGGCGGGCTCGCCCTACGAGCAGTACTTC.

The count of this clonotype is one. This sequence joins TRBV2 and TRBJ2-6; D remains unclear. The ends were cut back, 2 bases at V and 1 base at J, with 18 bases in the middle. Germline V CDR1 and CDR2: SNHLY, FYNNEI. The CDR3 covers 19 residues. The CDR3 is CASSEKAGLTPSGANVLTF. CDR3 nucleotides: TGTGCCAGCAGTGAAAAGGCAGGCCTCACCCCTTCTGGGGCCAACGTCCTGACTTTC.

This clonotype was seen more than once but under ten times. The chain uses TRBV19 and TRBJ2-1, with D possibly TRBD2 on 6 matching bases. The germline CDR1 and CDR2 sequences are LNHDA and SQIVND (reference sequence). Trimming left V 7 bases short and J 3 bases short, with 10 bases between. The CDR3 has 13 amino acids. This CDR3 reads CASIGTYYNEQFF. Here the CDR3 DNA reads TGTGCCAGTATCGGGACTTACTACAATGAGCAGTTCTTC.

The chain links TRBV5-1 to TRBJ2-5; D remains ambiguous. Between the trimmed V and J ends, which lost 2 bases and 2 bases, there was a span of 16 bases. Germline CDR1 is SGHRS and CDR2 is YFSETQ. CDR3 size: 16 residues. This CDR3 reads CASSFWTVGNQETQYF. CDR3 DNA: TGCGCCAGCAGCTTTTGGACCGTGGGGAATCAAGAGACCCAGTACTTC. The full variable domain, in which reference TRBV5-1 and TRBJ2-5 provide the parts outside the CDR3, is KAGVTQTPRYLIKTRGQQVTLSCSPISGHRSVSWYQQTPGQGLQFLFEYFSETQRNKGNFPGRFSGRQFSNSRSEMNVSTLELGDSALYLCASSFWTVGNQETQYFGPGTRLLVL.

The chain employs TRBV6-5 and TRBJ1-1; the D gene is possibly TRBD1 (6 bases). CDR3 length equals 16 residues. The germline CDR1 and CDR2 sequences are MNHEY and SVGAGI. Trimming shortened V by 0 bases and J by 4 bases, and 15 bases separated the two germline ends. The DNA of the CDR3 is TGTGCCAGCAGTTACTCAAGGGCAGGGGCCAGCACTGAAGCTTTCTTT. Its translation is CASSYSRAGASTEAFF.